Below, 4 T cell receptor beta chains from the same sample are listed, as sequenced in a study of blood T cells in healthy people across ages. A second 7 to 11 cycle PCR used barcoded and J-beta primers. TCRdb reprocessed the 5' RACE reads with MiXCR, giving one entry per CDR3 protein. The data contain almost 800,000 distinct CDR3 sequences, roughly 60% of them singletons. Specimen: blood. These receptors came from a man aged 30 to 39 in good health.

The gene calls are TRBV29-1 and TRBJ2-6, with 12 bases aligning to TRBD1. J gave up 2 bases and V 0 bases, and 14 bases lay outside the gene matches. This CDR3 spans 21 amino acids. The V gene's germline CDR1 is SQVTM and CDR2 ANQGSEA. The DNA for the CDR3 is TGCAGCGTTGAAGATCAGAAAAGGGACAGGGGGCCTGTCGCTGGGGCCAACGTCCTGACTTTC. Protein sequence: CSVEDQKRDRGPVAGANVLTF. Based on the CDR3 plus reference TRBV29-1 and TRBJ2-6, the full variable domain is SAVISQKPSRDICQRGTSLTIQCQVDSQVTMMFWYRQQPGQSLTLIATANQGSEATYESGFVIDKFPISRPNLTFSTLTVSNMSPEDSSIYLCSVEDQKRDRGPVAGANVLTFGAGSRLTVL.

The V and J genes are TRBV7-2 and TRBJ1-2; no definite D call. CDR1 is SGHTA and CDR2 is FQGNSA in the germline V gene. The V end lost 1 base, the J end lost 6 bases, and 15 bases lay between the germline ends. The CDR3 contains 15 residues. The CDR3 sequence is CASSLGPEFGDGYTF. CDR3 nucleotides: TGTGCCAGCAGCTTAGGCCCAGAGTTTGGGGATGGCTACACCTTC.

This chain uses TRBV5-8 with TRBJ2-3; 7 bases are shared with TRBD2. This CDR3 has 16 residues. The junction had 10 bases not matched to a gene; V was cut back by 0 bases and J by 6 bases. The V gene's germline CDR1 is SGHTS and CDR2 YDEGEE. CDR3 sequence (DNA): TGTGCCAGCAGCTTGGGCCCTAGCGGAGCGGGGGATACGCAGTATTTT. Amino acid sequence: CASSLGPSGAGDTQYF.

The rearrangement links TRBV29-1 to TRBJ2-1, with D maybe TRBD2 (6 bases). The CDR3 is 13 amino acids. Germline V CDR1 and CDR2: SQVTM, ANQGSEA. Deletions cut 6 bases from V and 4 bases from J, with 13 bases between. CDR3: CSVIAEDYNEQFF. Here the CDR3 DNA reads TGCAGCGTCATAGCGGAGGATTACAATGAGCAGTTCTTC.